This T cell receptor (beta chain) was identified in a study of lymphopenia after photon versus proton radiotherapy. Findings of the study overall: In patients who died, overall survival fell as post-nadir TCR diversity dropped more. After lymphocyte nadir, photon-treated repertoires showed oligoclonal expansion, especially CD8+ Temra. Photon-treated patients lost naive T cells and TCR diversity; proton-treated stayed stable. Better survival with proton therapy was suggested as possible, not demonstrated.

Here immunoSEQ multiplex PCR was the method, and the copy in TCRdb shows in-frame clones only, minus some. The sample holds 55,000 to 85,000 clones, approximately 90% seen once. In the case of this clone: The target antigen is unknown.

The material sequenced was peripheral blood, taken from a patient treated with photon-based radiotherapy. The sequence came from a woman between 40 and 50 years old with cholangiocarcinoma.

The CDR3 protein is CAWMDIPYGYTF. The CDR3 nucleotides are TGTGCCTGGATGGACATTCCCTATGGCTACACCTTC. The chain combines TRBV30 with TRBJ1-2, with D tentatively TRBD1 (5 bases). The CDR3 spans 12 residues. Trimming took 4 bases from V and 4 from J, leaving 10 bases between them. Germline CDR1 is GTSNPN and CDR2 is SVGIG (reference sequence).